This T cell receptor (beta chain) emerged from a study of blood T cells in healthy people across ages. Points from the study as a whole: Versus aged donors, long-lived donors had higher diversity and more naive CD4+ cells.

As for this clonotype: Antigen specificity is unknown.

Donation came from healthy Caucasian individuals in Russia who were aged about 6 to 100. A J-beta primer mix and a sample-barcoded 5' primer were used in a second PCR of roughly 6 to 11 cycles. MiXCR was run by TCRdb on the 5' RACE reads, yielding one entry per CDR3 protein. Of about 970,000 distinct CDR3 sequences in the sample, approximately 50% are singletons; the top ten hold about a fifth. The ends lost 3 bases at V and 4 bases at J; junction bases unmatched: 9. The CDR3 is 15 amino acids. Germline-derived CDR1 and CDR2 are LGHNA and YSLEER. This TCR was sampled from a woman aged 55-69 years in good health. The sequenced material came from blood. The chain carries TRBV4-3 and TRBJ2-7, with 7 bases identical to TRBD1. CDR3 in DNA: TGCGCCAGCAGCCAGCAGGGGGTTAACGCTTACGAGCAGTACTTC. Protein product: CASSQQGVNAYEQYF.